This T cell receptor (beta chain) appears in the sequencing data of a study of beta chain features in type 1 diabetes. With V trimmed by 1 base and J by 0 bases, 14 bases remained unmatched. Germline V lookup: CDR1 SGHRS, CDR2 YFSETQ. This CDR3 is 19 amino acids long. Isolated RNA was reverse transcribed in full, so expressed TCRB transcripts were sequenced. TCRdb's copy holds only in-frame clones and misses some; the assay was immunoSEQ multiplex PCR. The sample has hundreds of thousands of clones; roughly 11% are singletons. The source of this sequence is a woman between 18 and 30 years old in good health. Sequencing was carried out using naive CD4+ T cells from blood. This chain uses TRBV5-1 with TRBJ1-2, with 8 bases matching TRBD1. CDR3 region: CASSLKGTGQGSANYGYTF. The CDR3 nucleotides read TGCGCCAGCAGCTTGAAAGGCACCGGACAGGGTTCAGCTAACTATGGCTACACCTTC.